The clone carrying this T cell receptor beta chain was seen a few times. The antigen is unknown. The data are from a study of identical twins. Findings and caveats of the study: The degree of excess twin sharing was weaker in beta out-of-frame sequences. A cross-sectional statistical analysis, not follow-up of the same donors, supported the conclusions. Modelling approaches yielded underestimates of out-of-frame TCR alpha sharing between monozygotic twins.

This CDR3 is built from 14 residues. Germline V gives CDR1 MGHRA, CDR2 YSYEKL. Trimming left V 4 bases short and J 5 bases short, with 13 bases between. Template switching supplied a universal primer site; unique molecular identifiers were carried on the cDNA. Via MiXCR, TCRdb re-called the 5' RACE reads, giving one row per CDR3 protein. The profile shows about 290,000 distinct CDR3 sequences, roughly 9% of them singletons. These data also formed part of another study, on yellow fever vaccine responses in identical twins.

The chain employs TRBV4-1 and TRBJ2-3; D remains ambiguous. Sequenced sample: CD8+ T cells sorted from blood. This clonotype originated in a woman between 18 and 30 years old in good health. The CDR3 sequence is CASSPLADQDTQYF. CDR3 DNA sequence: TGCGCCAGCAGCCCCCTCGCAGACCAAGATACGCAGTATTTT.